This T cell receptor beta chain was sequenced for a study of cytomegalovirus exposure and HLA in healthy donors. Study background: As an earlier analysis found, 180 million or so T cells yielded over 95 million unique TCR beta sequences.

The CDR3 is made up of 15 amino acids. After removal of 6 bases from V and 0 bases from J, the junction contained 1 base not matched to a gene. Germline values: CDR1 MNHEY, CDR2 SMNVEV (reference sequence). Each donor was healthy, and each was a bone marrow donor. In the PCR, 60 Vbeta and 13 Jbeta primers were used. Assay used: immunoSEQ multiplex PCR; TCRdb lists only in-frame clones, some missing. This sample has roughly 60,000 clones, with roughly 80% found just once. The source material was PBMCs. The sequence derives from a man aged 30 to 39 in good health and CMV-seronegative. The chain links TRBV27 to TRBJ1-6; TRBD1 matches 8 bases. The CDR3 loop reads CASRQGGSYNSPLHF. The CDR3 DNA is TGTGCCAGCAGACAGGGGGGCTCCTATAATTCACCCCTCCACTTT.